This entry lists 10 T cell receptor beta chains sequenced from one sample in a study of blood T cell repertoires in COVID-19 (dated by TCRdb to 2019 to 2021). Library preparation used the immunoSEQ multiplex PCR assay. The table was pulled from immuneACCESS by TCRdb, which kept in-frame rearrangements only. Such tables lose some clones; where checked, under half of the loss comes from unresolved V genes, and the rest has no known cause. The sample yields roughly 120,000 clones; less than 80% were counted once. The top ten clonotypes cover about 2.7% of the sample. The sequenced sample consisted of peripheral blood. These TCRs come from a man aged 45-65 years with acute or convalescent COVID-19.

The chain uses TRBV27 and TRBJ1-2; TRBD1 is a possible D gene (6 bases). The CDR3 is 15 amino acids. Deletions cut 1 base from V and 0 bases from J, with 9 bases between. Germline V gene lookup returns CDR1 MNHEY and CDR2 SMNVEV (reference sequence). The DNA of the CDR3 is TGTGCCAGCAGTTTATTAGGGGGATCTAACTATGGCTACACCTTC. Encoded protein: CASSLLGGSNYGYTF.

The chain has TRBV3-1 (or the pseudogene TRBV3-2) and TRBJ2-1; D possibly corresponds to TRBD2 (6 bases). Germline V gives CDR1 LGHDT, CDR2 YNNKEL (reference sequence). V gave up 0 bases and J gave up 7 bases, with 13 bases separating them. CDR3 length equals 15 residues. CDR3 region: CASSQDTLAMNEQFF. DNA for the CDR3: TGTGCCAGCAGCCAAGATACGCTAGCGATGAATGAGCAGTTCTTC.

This clone has only a few counts. The chain combines TRBV5-6 with TRBJ2-5, with 9 bases that match TRBD1. Trimming cost V 4 bases and J 2 bases; bases outside gene matches: 6. Germline values: CDR1 SGHDT, CDR2 YYEEEE. This CDR3 is built from 15 residues. CDR3 DNA sequence: TGTGCCAGCAGCGGGGGACAGGGTAATCAAGAGACCCAGTACTTC. As protein: CASSGGQGNQETQYF.

This clone has only one observation. This chain's CDR3 is CASSRTGVGYEQYF. CDR3 sequence (DNA): TGCGCCAGCAGCAGGACAGGGGTCGGCTACGAGCAGTACTTC. This chain connects TRBV10-1 to TRBJ2-7; 9 nucleotides match TRBD1. CDR1 and CDR2 (germline): WNHNN, SYGVQD (reference sequence). This CDR3 contains 14 residues. V gave up 6 bases and J gave up 3 bases; unmatched junction bases: 6.

This clone has only one observation. V gene TRBV19 combines with J gene TRBJ2-3; the match to TRBD2 covers 8 bases. Germline V gene data show CDR1 as LNHDA and CDR2 as SQIVND (reference sequence). The CDR3 runs to 13 residues. With V trimmed by 10 bases and J by 5 bases, 8 bases remained unmatched. The CDR3 DNA reads TGTGCCACTCAGCGGGAGTGGGGAGATACGCAGTATTTT. Amino acid sequence: CATQREWGDTQYF.

This clone was found a few times. Here the CDR3 reads CASSLDLVLSTGELFF. CDR3 bases: TGTGCCAGCAGCTTAGATCTAGTCTTATCCACCGGGGAGCTGTTTTTT. This chain joins TRBV11-2 and TRBJ2-2, with D unclear. CDR1 is SGHAT and CDR2 is FQNNGV in the germline V gene. The V end lost 0 bases, the J end lost 4 bases, and 12 bases lay between the germline ends. The CDR3 consists of 16 residues.

This clone has just a few counts. The chain recombines TRBV4-1 with TRBJ1-4; D is uncertain. The CDR3 is 16 residues long. Looked up from germline, CDR1 is MGHRA and CDR2 is YSYEKL. V lost 0 bases and J lost 4, with 12 bases in between. This chain's CDR3 is CASSQEISGSNEKLFF. In DNA, the CDR3 is TGCGCCAGCAGCCAAGAGATTTCGGGGAGTAATGAAAAACTGTTTTTT.

The chain links TRBV14 to TRBJ2-2; D gene uncertain. The V end was cut by 1 base, the J end by 1 base, with 4 bases between. Per the germline V gene, CDR1 is SGHDN and CDR2 is FVKESK. The CDR3 is 14 residues long. For the CDR3, the DNA is TGTGCCAGCAGCCAAGTTCGGAACACCGGGGAGCTGTTTTTT. It is translated as CASSQVRNTGELFF.

The rearrangement joins TRBV6-5 to TRBJ2-7; D gene uncertain. Trimming cost V 0 bases and J 7 bases, with 16 bases left between them. From germline, CDR1 is MNHEY and CDR2 SVGAGI. The CDR3 is made up of 15 amino acids. The CDR3 reads CASSYSSPEFGEQYF. The DNA of the CDR3 is TGTGCCAGCAGTTACTCGAGTCCCGAGTTCGGGGAGCAGTACTTC.

V is TRBV21-1 and J is TRBJ2-7; the table gives TRBD1 as D, unverified against the DNA. TRBV21-1 is a documented pseudogene. CDR3 size: 15 residues. The CDR3 protein is CASSIGDRGGFEQYF. CDR3 nucleotide sequence: TGTGCCAGCAGCATAGGGGACAGGGGTGGTTTCGAGCAGTACTTC.